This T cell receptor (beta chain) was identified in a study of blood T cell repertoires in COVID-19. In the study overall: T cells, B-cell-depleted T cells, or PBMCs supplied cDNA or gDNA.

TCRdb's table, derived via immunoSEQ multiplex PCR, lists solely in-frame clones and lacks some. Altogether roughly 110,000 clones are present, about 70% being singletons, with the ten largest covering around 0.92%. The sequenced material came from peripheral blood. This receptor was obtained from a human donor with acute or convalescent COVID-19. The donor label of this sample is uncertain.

The CDR3 bases are TGTGCCAGCAGCCATAGATCATATGAAAACAGGATTAACACCGGGGAGCTGTTTTTT. Protein: CASSHRSYENRINTGELFF. The rearrangement joins TRBV3-1 (or the pseudogene TRBV3-2) to TRBJ2-2; a weak D match, TRBD1 (5 bases). Looked up from germline, CDR1 is LGHDT and CDR2 is YNNKEL (reference sequence). This CDR3 contains 19 residues. V lost 3 bases and J lost 2, with 22 bases in between.